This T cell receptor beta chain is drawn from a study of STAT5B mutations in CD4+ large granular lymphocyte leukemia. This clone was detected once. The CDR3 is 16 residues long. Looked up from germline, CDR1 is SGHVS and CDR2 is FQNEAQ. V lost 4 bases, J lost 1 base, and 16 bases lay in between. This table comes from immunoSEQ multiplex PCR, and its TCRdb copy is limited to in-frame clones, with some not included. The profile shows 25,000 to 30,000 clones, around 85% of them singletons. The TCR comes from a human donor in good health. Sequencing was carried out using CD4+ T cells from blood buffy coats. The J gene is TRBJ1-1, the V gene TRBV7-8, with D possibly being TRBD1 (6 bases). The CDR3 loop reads CASSSWMGGGNTEAFF. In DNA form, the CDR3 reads TGTGCCAGCAGCTCCTGGATGGGAGGGGGGAACACTGAAGCTTTCTTT.